These 9 T cell receptor beta chains originate from one sample sequenced in a study of blood T cell repertoires in COVID-19 (dated by TCRdb to the early 2020s). The library was prepared using the immunoSEQ multiplex PCR assay. Held by TCRdb, this immuneACCESS table contains in-frame sequences only and omits some clones. Under half of the omission traces to an unresolved V gene where checked; the cause of the rest is unknown. The sample table contains about 210,000 clones; only one count was recorded for 81% of them. About 8.9% of the sample lies in the top ten. The sequenced sample consisted of PBMCs or T cells enriched from blood (not recorded which). These receptors all come from a woman in her forties or fifties with acute COVID-19.

The chain joins TRBV19 to TRBJ1-5; no reliable D call. Germline V gene sequence: CDR1 LNHDA, CDR2 SQIVND (reference sequence). The CDR3 length is 14 residues. V dropped 2 bases and J dropped 1 base, with 6 bases sitting between them. In DNA form, the CDR3 reads TGTGCCAGTAGTATATTGACAAGCAATCAGCCCCAGCATTTT. It translates to CASSILTSNQPQHF.

The chain employs TRBV18 and TRBJ1-5; D is perhaps TRBD1 (6 bases). CDR3 size: 15 residues. V shed 3 bases and J shed 7 bases, with 16 bases lying between them. Germline V lookup: CDR1 KGHSH, CDR2 LQKENI. The CDR3: CASSPGQSGGQPQHF. CDR3 bases: TGTGCCAGCTCACCGGGACAATCAGGAGGCCAGCCCCAGCATTTT. The complete variable domain, with remaining parts taken from reference TRBV18 and TRBJ1-5, reads NAGVMQNPRHLVRRRGQEARLRCSPMKGHSHVYWYRQLPEEGLKFMVYLQKENIIDESGMPKERFSAEFPKEGPSILRIQQVVRGDSAAYFCASSPGQSGGQPQHFGDGTRLSIL.

The chain combines TRBV28 with TRBJ1-5; D is perhaps TRBD1 (5 bases). CDR3 length: 16 amino acids. Germline CDR1 MDHEN, CDR2 SYDVKM. V was clipped by 2 bases and J by 3 bases, with 14 bases between them. The chain's CDR3 is CASSLHGGENNQPQHF. The DNA for the CDR3 is TGTGCCAGCAGTTTACACGGGGGGGAGAACAATCAGCCCCAGCATTTT. Together with reference TRBV28 and TRBJ1-5, the CDR3 gives the full variable domain: DVKVTQSSRYLVKRTGEKVFLECVQDMDHENMFWYRQDPGLGLRLIYFSYDVKMKEKGDIPEGYSVSREKKERFSLILESASTNQTSMYLCASSLHGGENNQPQHFGDGTRLSIL.

The chain uses TRBV14 and TRBJ2-7; 7 bases are shared with TRBD1. Losses at the gene ends were 11 bases for V and 1 base for J; bases not matched to a gene: 8. Germline V gene lookup returns CDR1 SGHDN and CDR2 FVKESK. The CDR3 spans 13 residues. In DNA, the CDR3 is TGTGCCCGAACAGGGGAGTATTCCTACGAGCAGTACTTC. Translated: CARTGEYSYEQYF.

This chain joins TRBV5-6 and TRBJ2-5, with TRBD2 matching over 12 bases. CDR1 is SGHDT, CDR2 YYEEEE, per germline. The trim removed 4 bases at V and 0 bases at J, leaving 7 bases unmatched. CDR3 length: 17 residues. The chain's CDR3 is CASSNRLAGAHQETQYF. CDR3 DNA sequence: TGTGCCAGCAGCAACCGACTAGCGGGGGCGCACCAAGAGACCCAGTACTTC. The full variable domain, in which reference TRBV5-6 and TRBJ2-5 provide the parts outside the CDR3, is DAGVTQSPTHLIKTRGQQVTLRCSPKSGHDTVSWYQQALGQGPQFIFQYYEEEERQRGNFPDRFSGHQFPNYSSELNVNALLLGDSALYLCASSNRLAGAHQETQYFGPGTRLLVL.

This chain connects TRBV27 to TRBJ1-1, with 9 bases aligning to TRBD1. V lost 6 bases and J lost 6; bases outside the gene matches: 11. Germline V gives CDR1 MNHEY, CDR2 SMNVEV (reference sequence). The CDR3 is 15 amino acids. CDR3 sequence: CASSAQQGAASEAFF. In DNA, the CDR3 is TGTGCCAGCAGCGCCCAACAGGGGGCGGCGTCTGAAGCTTTCTTT.

CDR3 nucleotides: TGTGCCAGCAGTGAAACCCATGGGCCCAAGGAGCAGTACTTC. Protein: CASSETHGPKEQYF. This chain links TRBV6-1 with TRBJ2-7, with D hard to call. CDR1 is MNHNS, CDR2 SASEGT, per germline. CDR3 size: 14 residues. With 2 bases removed from V and 7 bases from J, the gap between germline ends came to 15 bases.

The chain links TRBV6-5 to TRBJ2-7; TRBD1 matches 9 bases. CDR1 MNHEY and CDR2 SVGAGI come from the germline V gene. V was pared by 6 bases and J by 1 base, with 7 bases of the junction left unmatched. This CDR3 has 15 amino acids. The DNA for the CDR3 is TGTGCCAGCAGAACCGGGACAGGGTCGTCCTACGAGCAGTACTTC. Encoded protein: CASRTGTGSSYEQYF.

This chain links TRBV3-1 (or the pseudogene TRBV3-2) with TRBJ1-2; 8 positions agree with TRBD1. Germline V lookup: CDR1 LGHDT, CDR2 YNNKEL (reference sequence). The CDR3 covers 15 residues. Trimming took 4 bases from V and 5 from J; bases not matched to a gene: 9. In DNA, the CDR3 is TGTGCCAGCAGCCGATCAGGGGGCATGACGTATGGCTACACCTTC. It translates to CASSRSGGMTYGYTF.